This is a list of T cell receptor beta chains from one sample in a study of shared clonotypes between healthy human individuals. The table came from immunoSEQ multiplex PCR; TCRdb's copy has only in-frame clones and leaves some out. The sample lists roughly 720,000 clones; around 91% were seen once. Input material: memory CD8+ T cells from PBMCs. Receptors originate from a young man in good health. Some clones in this sample may be carry-over from other donors' samples. Each CDR3 is given with its conserved first and last residue. The D gene is left open where the match is weak. Clone size is shown for a subset of rows, as once, few, many or a class of expanded clone.

clone size | J gene | V gene | D gene | CDR3 DNA | CDR3 protein
NA | TRBJ2-7 | TRBV7-9 | TRBD2 | TGTGCCAGCAGCGCGGGACTAGCTGGCGAGCAGTACTTC | CASSAGLAGEQYF
NA | TRBJ2-2 | TRBV29-1 | TRBD1 | TGCAGCGCCAGGGGGATCACCGGGGAGCTGTTTTTT | CSARGITGELFF
NA | TRBJ2-3 | TRBV7-9 | TRBD1 | TGTGCCAGCAGCCAGGACAGGGTACCAGATACGCAGTATTTT | CASSQDRVPDTQYF
NA | TRBJ2-1 | TRBV5-4 | TRBD2 | TGTGCCAGCAGCCCTGGACTAGCGGATTACAATGAGCAGTTCTTC | CASSPGLADYNEQFF
NA | TRBJ2-3 | TRBV11-2 | NA | TGTGCCAGCAGCTCAGGGCCCACCAAAAAAACCTTCACAGATACGCAGTATTTT | CASSSGPTKKTFTDTQYF
NA | TRBJ2-5 | TRBV6-1 | TRBD2 | TGTGCCAGCCTCACCCTAGCGGGCTTGGGAGAGACCCAGTACTTC | CASLTLAGLGETQYF
NA | TRBJ1-2 | TRBV27 | NA | TGTGCCAGCAGTACAACAGGGAACTATGGCTACACCTTC | CASSTTGNYGYTF
NA | TRBJ2-7 | TRBV10-3 | TRBD2 | TGTGCCATCAGTGAGTCCGGACTAGGCCTGCAGCAGTACTTC | CAISESGLGLQQYF
NA | TRBJ2-1 | TRBV6-5 | NA | TGTGCCAGCATGCCGGGAACGAACTCCTACAATGAGCAGTTCTTC | CASMPGTNSYNEQFF
NA | TRBJ2-3 | TRBV5-6 | NA | TGTGCCAGCAGCCCACTTAGGGAGCGATGGGGCACAGATACGCAGTATTTT | CASSPLRERWGTDTQYF
NA | TRBJ2-7 | TRBV7-8 | TRBD2 | TGTGCCAGCAGCTCGGGACTAGATCGCTACGAGCAGTACTTC | CASSSGLDRYEQYF
NA | TRBJ2-7 | TRBV28 | NA | TGTGCCAGCAGTACAACCCCTTCGGCGGCCTACGAGCAGTACTTC | CASSTTPSAAYEQYF
NA | TRBJ1-6 | TRBV27 | NA | TGTGCCAGCAGTTTGGGGAGCGATTCACCCCTCCACTTT | CASSLGSDSPLHF
NA | TRBJ2-1 | TRBV9 | TRBD2 | TGTGCCAGCAGCGTAGCTATAACTAGCGGGGGCTACAATGAGCAGTTCTTC | CASSVAITSGGYNEQFF
NA | TRBJ2-1 | TRBV27 | TRBD2 | TGTGCCAGCAGTTCCCTAGGAGCGGGAGGTCTCAATGAGCAGTTCTTC | CASSSLGAGGLNEQFF
NA | TRBJ2-2 | TRBV28 | NA | TGTGCCAGCAAACCCCCCCCCGGGGAGCTGTTTTTT | CASKPPPGELFF
once | TRBJ1-5 | TRBV28 | TRBD1 | TGTGCCAGCAGCCCCCTGACAGGGCAAGGATGGGGGGTGCCCCAGCATTTT | CASSPLTGQGWGVPQHF
NA | TRBJ1-1 | TRBV19 | NA | TGTGCCAGTAGACTAGCAGGTTGGAGTAGGAACACTGAAGCTTTCTTT | CASRLAGWSRNTEAFF
many | TRBJ2-2 | TRBV6-4 | NA | TGTGCCAGCAGTGTTGGAGACACCGGGGAGCTGTTTTTT | CASSVGDTGELFF
NA | TRBJ1-5 | TRBV28 | NA | TGTGCCAGCAGTTCACCGGGACTCCGGCTTGATAGCAATCAGCCCCAGCATTTT | CASSSPGLRLDSNQPQHF
NA | TRBJ2-6 | TRBV5-1 | NA | TGCGCCAGCAGCTTGGGTCAGGGGTTGGCTGGGGCCAACGTCCTGACTTTC | CASSLGQGLAGANVLTF
once | TRBJ2-1 | TRBV9 | TRBD1 | TGTGCCAGCAGCGGGGACAGGGGCTACAATGAGCAGTTCTTC | CASSGDRGYNEQFF
NA | TRBJ1-6 | TRBV5-1 | NA | TGCGCCAGCAGGTCGACACCAGGGATGAATTCACCCCTCCACTTT | CASRSTPGMNSPLHF
once | TRBJ1-6 | TRBV30 | NA | TGTGCCTGGAGTGTCCCTAGCTCCTATAATTCACCCCTCCACTTT | CAWSVPSSYNSPLHF
once | TRBJ2-3 | TRBV4-1 | NA | TGCGCCAGCAGCCAAGATCCCGGAGACGATACGCAGTATTTT | CASSQDPGDDTQYF
NA | TRBJ1-1 | TRBV19 | NA | TGTGCCAGTAACGGCCCGAGGGGTGTGAACACTGAAGCTTTCTTT | CASNGPRGVNTEAFF
NA | TRBJ2-1 | TRBV6-4 | TRBD2 | TGTGCCAGCAGTGTCGTGGCGGCTAGCGGGAGGGCAGGGAATGAGCAGTTCTTC | CASSVVAASGRAGNEQFF
few | TRBJ1-1 | TRBV6-5 | NA | TGTGCCAGCAGTTACTGGGACGCGACTGAAGCTTTCTTT | CASSYWDATEAFF
NA | TRBJ2-2 | TRBV4-1 | NA | TGCGCCAGCAGCCAAACAGTTGGAGGAGGGACGGTTGTGCTGTTTTTT | CASSQTVGGGTVVLFF
NA | TRBJ2-1 | TRBV9 | NA | TGTGCCAGCAGCGTAGACCCGGGTCCCTACAATGAGCAGTTCTTC | CASSVDPGPYNEQFF
NA | TRBJ2-3 | TRBV5-6 | TRBD1 | TGTGCCAGCAGCTATATCCCGGGACAGGGGGAGACAGATACGCAGTATTTT | CASSYIPGQGETDTQYF
NA | TRBJ2-2 | TRBV5-4 | NA | TGTGCCAGCAGCTGGGGAGAGGGCGGGGAGCTGTTTTTT | CASSWGEGGELFF
once | TRBJ2-7 | TRBV4-3 | NA | TGCGCCAGCAGCCAAGGACGGACGAGCTACGAGCAGTACTTC | CASSQGRTSYEQYF
NA | TRBJ2-3 | TRBV9 | TRBD2 | TGTGCCAGCAGCGTAGGAGGCAGGGGGTATAGCGGGAGAACGACAGATACGCAGTATTTT | CASSVGGRGYSGRTTDTQYF
NA | TRBJ2-7 | TRBV9 | NA | TGTGCCAGCAGCGTAGAAGGGGATGGGCACGACGAGCAGTACTTC | CASSVEGDGHDEQYF
NA | TRBJ2-3 | TRBV19 | NA | TGTGCCAGTAGTATTGGTGACAGAACTAGCACAGATACGCAGTATTTT | CASSIGDRTSTDTQYF
NA | TRBJ2-4 | TRBV9 | NA | TGTGCCAGCAGCGGTCCTCTTGATGGCAAAAACATTCAGTACTTC | CASSGPLDGKNIQYF
NA | TRBJ1-1 | TRBV7-8 | NA | TGTGCCAGCAGCCCAGGGAGCACTGAAGCTTTCTTT | CASSPGSTEAFF
NA | TRBJ2-1 | TRBV7-9 | NA | TGTGCCAGCAGCCCCACCGGCCTAGCGACAGCCTACAATGAGCAGTTCTTC | CASSPTGLATAYNEQFF
NA | TRBJ2-1 | TRBV7-9 | NA | TGTGCCAGCAGCCCGGTTTCGTTCGGAGCATCTAATAATGAGCAGTTCTTC | CASSPVSFGASNNEQFF